The clone carrying this T cell receptor beta chain was seen a handful of times. Its target is not known. This record comes from a study of blood T cells in healthy people across ages. Study-wide results and caveats: Both higher diversity and more naive CD4+ cells marked long-lived donors when set against aged donors. What prevented conclusive comparison of naive and antigen-experienced cells was that PBMCs were unsorted. Estimates based on one million T cells were treated as lower bounds.

Germline lookup yields CDR1 SGHRS and CDR2 YFSETQ. V shed 3 bases and J shed 7 bases, with 16 bases lying between them. This CDR3 has 15 residues. It was with a sample-barcoded 5' primer and a J-beta primer mix that a second PCR of roughly 7 to 12 cycles was run. TCRdb redid the calling of the 5' RACE reads with MiXCR, one entry per CDR3 protein. The sample includes about 690,000 distinct CDR3 sequences, around 43% seen only once; the top ten take about 32%. This rearrangement joins TRBV5-1 to TRBJ1-4; D call uncertain. The TCR sequence derives from a man aged 80 or over in good health. Input material: blood. CDR3 in DNA: TGCGCCAGCAGCTCCTCAACAATGCTTGGTGAAAAACTGTTTTTT. Translating it yields CASSSSTMLGEKLFF.